Below, 7 T cell receptor beta chains from the same sample are listed, as sequenced in a study of monozygotic twins with inflammatory bowel disease (dated by TCRdb to between 2017 and 2020). The library was prepared using 5' RACE. The sequencing machine was an Illumina HiSeq 2500. TCRdb reprocessed the reads, reporting each CDR3 protein sequence once and no DNA. The sample table on file contains 200,000 to 250,000 distinct CDR3 sequences. Together, the top ten hold approximately 7.7% of the sample. Sample: blood. The receptors stem from a human donor with ulcerative colitis or Crohn's disease, or a healthy co-twin of an affected twin (not recorded which).

The V gene is TRBV20-1, the J gene TRBJ1-1. The CDR3 is 15 amino acids. Germline-derived CDR1 and CDR2 are DFQATT and SNEGSKA (reference sequence). The CDR3 protein is CSAKLATRVNTEAFF.

V and J are TRBV7-2 and TRBJ2-7; without DNA, the TCRdb call of TRBD2 cannot be checked. From germline, CDR1 is SGHTA and CDR2 FQGNSA. The CDR3 has 12 residues. The CDR3 sequence is CASSLGSERAHF.

The rearrangement joins TRBV7-9 to TRBJ2-1; as DNA is missing, the TRBD2 call by TCRdb cannot be tested. The CDR3 is 15 residues long. CDR1 is SEHNR and CDR2 is FQNEAQ in the germline V gene (reference sequence). This CDR3 is CASSLAGGRYNEQFF. The whole variable domain, filled in from reference TRBV7-9 and TRBJ2-1, reads DTGVSQNPRHKITKRGQNVTFRCDPISEHNRLYWYRQTLGQGPEFLTYFQNEAQLEKSRLLSDRFSAERPKGSFSTLEIQRTEQGDSAMYLCASSLAGGRYNEQFFGPGTRLTVL.

V and J are TRBV14 and TRBJ2-3. CDR1 SGHDN and CDR2 FVKESK come from the germline V gene. This CDR3 contains 14 residues. The CDR3 spells CASSQDTGTDTQYF.

The J gene is TRBJ2-1, the V gene TRBV14; TCRdb proposes TRBD2, but this gene call is untestable without DNA. This CDR3 has 15 amino acids. The V gene's germline CDR1 is SGHDN and CDR2 FVKESK. The CDR3: CASSPLAGNYNEQFF.

The V gene is TRBV29-1, the J gene TRBJ2-1; TCRdb proposes TRBD1, but this gene call is untestable without DNA. The V gene's germline CDR1 is SQVTM and CDR2 ANQGSEA. The CDR3 runs 17 residues. CDR3 amino acids: CSVGGTGLPHFYNEQFF.

V gene TRBV5-1 combines with J gene TRBJ2-7; TCRdb calls TRBD2, which cannot be checked without DNA. Germline CDR1 SGHRS, CDR2 YFSETQ. The CDR3 extends over 15 amino acids. The CDR3 protein is CASAPVAGGPNEQYF.